These 24 T cell receptor beta chains originate from one sample sequenced in a study of low-dose radiotherapy and immunotherapy resistance in tumors. First-strand cDNA used TRAV- and TRBV-specific primers, covering alpha and beta chains. TCRs underwent approximately 20 PCR cycles of amplification with a constant-region primer and V-primer adapter. TCRdb re-derived calls from the reads in MiXCR, one entry per CDR3 protein. The table lists around 10,000 distinct CDR3 sequences, about half of them singletons. The receptors originated from a human donor with advanced metastatic prostate, ovarian, gallbladder or colorectal cancer (not recorded which). This table probably holds off-target reads from a library built for another chain.

The sample holds a few counts of this clonotype. The V gene is TRBV11-2, the J gene TRBJ2-7; perhaps D is TRBD1 or TRBD2 (5 bases each). Trimming removed 0 bases at V and 12 bases at J, with 15 bases between. CDR1 and CDR2 (germline): SGHAT, FQNNGV. This CDR3 has 13 amino acids. CDR3: CASSLDRDGVRYF. The DNA for the CDR3 is TGTGCCAGCAGCTTAGATAGGGACGGGGTGAGGTACTTC.

The rearrangement uses TRBV6-1 and TRBJ1-5; possibly TRBD1 for D (5 bases). Germline V gives CDR1 MNHNS, CDR2 SASEGT. This CDR3 contains 12 residues. V shed 4 bases and J shed 7 bases, with 8 bases lying between them. The CDR3 protein is CASSASGQPQHF. CDR3 DNA: TGTGCCAGCAGTGCCTCAGGGCAGCCCCAGCATTTT.

This clonotype was picked up a small number of times. The chain recombines TRBV6-1 with TRBJ2-7; the D is unclear. The CDR3 covers 13 residues. Germline CDR1 MNHNS, CDR2 SASEGT. V shed 2 bases and J shed 4 bases, with 9 bases lying between them. CDR3 protein: CASSEQARYEQYF. The DNA of the CDR3 is TGTGCCAGCAGTGAACAGGCCCGGTACGAGCAGTACTTC.

The chain combines TRBV19 with TRBJ1-6; D is possibly TRBD1 (6 bases). Deletions cut 5 bases from V and 6 bases from J, with 11 bases between. The CDR3 covers 14 residues. Germline lookup yields CDR1 LNHDA and CDR2 SQIVND (reference sequence). CDR3 sequence reads: CASSPGASNSPLHF. As DNA, the CDR3 is TGTGCCAGTAGTCCGGGGGCGAGTAATTCACCCCTCCACTTT.

V usage is TRBV7-8 and J usage is TRBJ2-7; 9 positions match TRBD2. The V and J ends lost 1 base and 4 bases, in that order; junction bases with no gene match: 8. The V gene's germline CDR1 is SGHVS and CDR2 FQNEAQ. This CDR3 has 16 residues. As DNA, the CDR3 is TGTGCCAGCAGCTTAGTTAGTAGCGGGAGAGGGTACGAGCAGTACTTC. Translation: CASSLVSSGRGYEQYF. The full variable domain, its missing parts supplied by reference TRBV7-8 and TRBJ2-7, is GAGVSQSPRYKVAKRGQDVALRCDPISGHVSLFWYQQALGQGPEFLTYFQNEAQLDKSGLPSDRFFAERPEGSVSTLKIQRTQQEDSAVYLCASSLVSSGRGYEQYFGPGTRLTVT.

On this clonotype itself: One end of the junction varies from germline; a read error may be responsible. The chain recombines TRBV5-3 with TRBJ2-2; the D is unclear. TRBV5-3 is an open reading frame whose function is uncertain. The CDR3 covers 13 residues. This chain's CDR3 is CASSLTVTGELFF. In nucleotides, the CDR3 is TGTGCCAGCAGCTTGACGGTCACCGGGGAGCTGTTTTTT.

This sequence joins TRBV5-1 and TRBJ1-1; D uncertain. The CDR3 has 13 amino acids. The ends were cut back, 6 bases at V and 1 base at J, with 10 bases in the middle. CDR1 is SGHRS and CDR2 is YFSETQ in the germline V gene. The CDR3 DNA reads as TGCGCCAGCAATGGAGGGCAGAACACTGAAGCTTTCTTT. Translation: CASNGGQNTEAFF.

This clonotype was seen only a few times. The chain couples TRBV28 to TRBJ2-1; 7 positions match TRBD1. Germline loops: CDR1 MDHEN, CDR2 SYDVKM. V was pared by 9 bases and J by 0 bases, with 5 bases of the junction left unmatched. This CDR3 has 14 amino acids. The CDR3 nucleotides read TGTGCCAGTCTTACAGGGGACTCCTACAATGAGCAGTTCTTC. Translating gives CASLTGDSYNEQFF.

This clonotype was counted only a few times. J is TRBJ2-7 and V is TRBV7-9; perhaps TRBD1 as D (6 bases). The CDR3 extends over 13 amino acids. Germline values: CDR1 SEHNR, CDR2 FQNEAQ (reference sequence). The V and J ends lost 5 bases and 0 bases respectively, with 8 bases between them. The CDR3 region is CASSTGFSYEQYF. The CDR3 coding sequence is TGTGCCAGCAGCACAGGGTTCTCCTACGAGCAGTACTTC. Based on the CDR3 plus reference TRBV7-9 and TRBJ2-7, the full variable domain is DTGVSQNPRHKITKRGQNVTFRCDPISEHNRLYWYRQTLGQGPEFLTYFQNEAQLEKSRLLSDRFSAERPKGSFSTLEIQRTEQGDSAMYLCASSTGFSYEQYFGPGTRLTVT.

This clonotype has just a few counts. The chain joins TRBV28 to TRBJ1-1; D remains unclear. V lost 1 base, J lost 0 bases, and 9 bases lay in between. Germline loops: CDR1 MDHEN, CDR2 SYDVKM. CDR3 length equals 15 residues. The CDR3 spells CASSLSQLMNTEAFF. The CDR3 DNA reads TGTGCCAGCAGTTTATCACAGCTTATGAACACTGAAGCTTTCTTT.

In its sample, this clonotype was seen once. This rearrangement joins TRBV20-1 to TRBJ2-1, with TRBD2 as a possible D gene (5 bases). V was clipped by 4 bases and J by 7 bases, with 14 bases between them. Germline V gives CDR1 DFQATT, CDR2 SNEGSKA (reference sequence). This CDR3 is built from 13 residues. CDR3 sequence reads: CSATSPWENEQFF. CDR3 coding DNA: TGCAGTGCTACGTCTCCATGGGAGAATGAGCAGTTCTTC.

This clonotype was recorded a few times. The genes are TRBV9 and TRBJ1-1; D is unclear. Germline V gives CDR1 SGDLS, CDR2 YYNGEE. The CDR3 consists of 13 residues. V lost 7 bases and J 2 bases, leaving 12 bases between the germline ends. The CDR3 coding sequence is TGTGCCAGCCAGCGAGAGATTAACACTGAAGCTTTCTTT. Translation gives CASQREINTEAFF.

V gene TRBV14 combines with J gene TRBJ1-1; D gene unclear. V lost 3 bases and J 4 bases, leaving 9 bases between the germline ends. CDR1 SGHDN and CDR2 FVKESK come from the germline V gene. CDR3 length: 13 residues. The chain's CDR3 is CASSQGLGTEAFF. DNA for the CDR3: TGTGCCAGCAGCCAGGGGTTGGGCACTGAAGCTTTCTTT.

This clonotype was counted only a few times. This chain uses TRBV10-2 with TRBJ2-7; D is perhaps TRBD2 (6 bases). The CDR3 runs 13 residues. Germline-derived CDR1 and CDR2 are WSHSY and SAAADI. V lost 9 bases, J lost 3 bases, and 15 bases lay in between. CDR3 sequence reads: CASLPAGNYEQYF. The CDR3 nucleotides are TGCGCCAGTTTGCCAGCGGGTAACTACGAGCAGTACTTC.

There are a few counts of this clonotype. The V and J genes are TRBV28 and TRBJ2-1; 8 nucleotides agree with TRBD1. Per the germline V gene, CDR1 is MDHEN and CDR2 is SYDVKM. V dropped 6 bases and J dropped 3; count of bases not matched to a gene: 10. The CDR3 length is 16 residues. CDR3 coding DNA: TGTGCCAGCAGCTCAGGGGGCGGGATCGGCTACAATGAGCAGTTCTTC. It yields the protein CASSSGGGIGYNEQFF.

CDR3 protein: CASGARGSNTEAFF. The CDR3 coding sequence is TGTGCTAGTGGAGCAAGGGGATCTAACACTGAAGCTTTCTTT. The chain joins TRBV12-5 to TRBJ1-1, with a possible D match to TRBD1 (5 bases). Germline CDR1 is LGHNT and CDR2 is FRNRAP. This CDR3 is 14 amino acids long. Trimming removed 6 bases at V and 2 bases at J, with 13 bases between. Variable domain in full (rest from reference TRBV12-5 and TRBJ1-1): DARVTQTPRHKVTEMGQEVTMRCQPILGHNTVFWYRQTMMQGLELLAYFRNRAPLDDSGMPKDRFSAEMPDATLATLKIQPSEPRDSAVYFCASGARGSNTEAFFGQGTRLTVV.

The chain has TRBV29-1 and TRBJ2-1; no reliable D call. V was pared by 4 bases and J by 3 bases, with 10 bases between. This CDR3 contains 13 residues. From germline, CDR1 is SQVTM and CDR2 ANQGSEA. The CDR3 is CSVGQAGYNEQFF. Here the CDR3 DNA reads TGCAGCGTTGGCCAGGCAGGCTACAATGAGCAGTTCTTC.

The chain carries TRBV4-1 and TRBJ1-3; no definite D call. The CDR3 consists of 16 residues. Trimming removed 2 bases at V and 0 bases at J, with 11 bases between. Germline CDR1 MGHRA, CDR2 YSYEKL. Here the CDR3 reads CASSQSYTISGNTIYF. The CDR3 region has the DNA TGCGCCAGCAGCCAATCATACACCATCTCTGGAAACACCATATATTTT.

This clonotype is labeled medium-sized. V usage is TRBV5-6 and J usage is TRBJ2-2; perhaps TRBD1 as D (5 bases). Trimming pared 4 bases from V and 3 bases from J, leaving 19 bases between. The CDR3 has 17 residues. Per the germline V gene, CDR1 is SGHDT and CDR2 is YYEEEE. The DNA of the CDR3 is TGTGCCAGCAGCGGGCCATCGGGCAGGGCGTACACCGGGGAGCTGTTTTTT. Its protein product is CASSGPSGRAYTGELFF.

The chain employs TRBV6-6 and TRBJ1-1; no clear D. Germline values: CDR1 MNHNY, CDR2 SVGAGI (reference sequence). The CDR3 extends over 12 amino acids. V was trimmed by 3 bases and J by 3 bases, leaving 5 bases between them. The CDR3 region is CASSYPDTEAFF. CDR3 bases: TGTGCCAGCAGTTATCCGGACACTGAAGCTTTCTTT.

The V and J genes are TRBV6-5 and TRBJ2-6; D could derive from TRBD1 or TRBD2 (5 bases each). The CDR3 sequence is 17 residues long. Germline CDR1 reads MNHEY; CDR2 reads SVGAGI. The V end lost 2 bases, the J end lost 0 bases, and 11 bases lay between the germline ends. CDR3 DNA: TGTGCCAGCAGTTACGATGGTGGGGGCTCTGGGGCCAACGTCCTGACTTTC. The encoded protein is CASSYDGGGSGANVLTF.

V usage is TRBV24-1 and J usage is TRBJ2-1, with 10 bases that match TRBD2. This CDR3 is 16 amino acids long. Germline loops: CDR1 KGHDR, CDR2 SFDVKD. With 5 bases clipped from V and 4 bases from J, the junction kept 7 bases outside the gene matches. CDR3 sequence reads: CATSVDTSGNYNEQFF. CDR3 nucleotides: TGTGCCACCAGTGTCGATACTAGCGGGAATTACAATGAGCAGTTCTTC.

This clonotype was observed a handful of times. This chain connects TRBV6-5 to TRBJ2-7; 8 bases line up with TRBD1. In germline, CDR1 is MNHEY, CDR2 SVGAGI. J lost 2 bases, V lost 8 bases, and 11 bases had no gene match. This CDR3 has 15 amino acids. CDR3 nucleotide sequence: TGTGCCAGCTCCCCTTTTGGACAGGGACCCTACGAGCAGTACTTC. Protein sequence: CASSPFGQGPYEQYF.

This clonotype was recorded a few times. V and J are TRBV12-3 or TRBV12-4 and TRBJ2-2; unclear D gene. The V and J ends lost 6 bases and 4 bases respectively, with 15 bases between them. The length of the CDR3 is 15 residues. Here the CDR3 reads CASSKDPTATGELFF. The CDR3 bases are TGTGCCAGCAGCAAAGATCCCACAGCCACCGGGGAGCTGTTTTTT.